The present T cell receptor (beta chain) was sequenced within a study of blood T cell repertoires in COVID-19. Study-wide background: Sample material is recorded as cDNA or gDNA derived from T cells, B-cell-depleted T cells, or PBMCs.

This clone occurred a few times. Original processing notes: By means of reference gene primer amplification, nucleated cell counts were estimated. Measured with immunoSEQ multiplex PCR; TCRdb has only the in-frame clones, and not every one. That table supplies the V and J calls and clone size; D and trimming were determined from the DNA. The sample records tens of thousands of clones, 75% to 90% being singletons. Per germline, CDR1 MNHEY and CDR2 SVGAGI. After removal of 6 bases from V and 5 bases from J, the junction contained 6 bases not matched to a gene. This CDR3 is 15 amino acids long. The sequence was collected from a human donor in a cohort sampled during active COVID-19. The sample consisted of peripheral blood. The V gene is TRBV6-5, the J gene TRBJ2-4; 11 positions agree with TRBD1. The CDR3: CASSGQGAGENIQYF. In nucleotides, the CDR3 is TGTGCCAGCAGCGGACAGGGGGCTGGGGAAAACATTCAGTACTTC.